One and the same sample provided the 32 T cell receptor beta chains below, sequenced in a study of blood T cell repertoires in COVID-19. Some clones are missing from TCRdb's copy, which holds only in-frame ones; the method was immunoSEQ multiplex PCR. The table records just under 45,000 clones, about nine tenths of them present only once. The sequencing input was peripheral blood. Receptors were obtained from a woman over 75 in a cohort sampled during active or convalescent COVID-19.

The rearrangement links TRBV6-5 to TRBJ2-7; TRBD1 might be the D (6 bases). Germline CDR1 reads MNHEY; CDR2 reads SVGAGI. This CDR3 is built from 15 residues. V dropped 6 bases and J dropped 0 bases, with 15 bases sitting between them. Here the CDR3 reads CASSHIWDTSYEQYF. DNA for the CDR3: TGTGCCAGCAGCCACATATGGGACACCTCCTACGAGCAGTACTTC.

The V gene is TRBV24-1, the J gene TRBJ2-5; 11 bases are a match to TRBD1. The CDR3 runs to 16 residues. Per germline, CDR1 KGHDR and CDR2 SFDVKD. V shed 4 bases, J shed 5 bases, and the junction held 8 bases outside the gene matches. The CDR3 sequence: CATSEPGQGDRETQYF. The CDR3 coding sequence is TGTGCCACCAGTGAACCGGGACAGGGGGATCGGGAGACCCAGTACTTC.

V gene TRBV6-5 combines with J gene TRBJ2-7, with TRBD2 matching 7 bases. The germline V gene encodes CDR1 MNHEY and CDR2 SVGAGI. The ends lost 0 bases at V and 7 bases at J; junction bases unmatched: 3. This CDR3 has 13 residues. The CDR3 bases are TGTGCCAGCAGTTACTCGCGGGGGTTTGAGCAGTACTTC. The encoded protein is CASSYSRGFEQYF.

The rearrangement joins TRBV6-5 to TRBJ2-7, with 8 positions matching TRBD1. This CDR3 has 12 residues. With 6 bases clipped from V and 6 bases from J, the junction kept 4 bases outside the gene matches. The germline V gene encodes CDR1 MNHEY and CDR2 SVGAGI. Here the CDR3 DNA reads TGTGCCAGCAGCGACAGGGGCGCCGAGCAGTACTTC. It is translated as CASSDRGAEQYF.

V and J are TRBV4-3 and TRBJ1-2; a weak D match, TRBD1 (5 bases). CDR3 size: 15 residues. The V end lost 2 bases, the J end lost 8 bases, and 18 bases lay between the germline ends. Germline lookup yields CDR1 LGHNA and CDR2 YSLEER. The CDR3 region is CASSQRAGGGWGYTF. The CDR3 nucleotides are TGCGCCAGCAGCCAAAGGGCCGGGGGTGGCTGGGGCTACACCTTC.

The chain couples TRBV2 to TRBJ1-6; D not resolved. CDR1 SNHLY and CDR2 FYNNEI come from the germline V gene. The CDR3 consists of 12 residues. Trimming left V 6 bases short and J 7 bases short, with 7 bases between. For the CDR3, the DNA is TGTGCCAGCAGCGACACCAATTCACCCCTCCACTTT. This sequence encodes CASSDTNSPLHF.

The CDR3 bases are TGTGCCAGCAGCTTGCGGGGGGAGGGAAACAATCAGCCCCAGCATTTT. Translating it yields CASSLRGEGNNQPQHF. The V gene is TRBV5-4, the J gene TRBJ1-5; tentatively, D is TRBD1 (5 bases). The CDR3 has 16 amino acids. Germline V gene data show CDR1 as SGHNT and CDR2 as YYREEE (reference sequence). V dropped 1 base and J dropped 3 bases, with 14 bases sitting between them.

The chain has TRBV5-8 and TRBJ1-5; no definite D call. The CDR3 has 12 amino acids. Trimming took 2 bases from V and 4 from J, leaving 4 bases between them. Germline CDR1 SGHTS, CDR2 YDEGEE. CDR3 sequence: CASSLSNQPQHF. The CDR3 nucleotides are TGTGCCAGCAGCTTATCGAATCAGCCCCAGCATTTT.

The chain is built from TRBV11-2 and TRBJ2-5; D is possibly TRBD1 (6 bases). The CDR3 is made up of 14 amino acids. Between the trimmed V and J ends, which lost 1 base and 2 bases, there was a span of 8 bases. Germline V gene sequence: CDR1 SGHAT, CDR2 FQNNGV. CDR3 loop: CASSLAGTQETQYF. The CDR3 region has the DNA TGTGCCAGCAGCTTAGCGGGGACACAAGAGACCCAGTACTTC.

V usage is TRBV29-1 and J usage is TRBJ1-1; D remains ambiguous. Per germline, CDR1 SQVTM and CDR2 ANQGSEA. The CDR3 consists of 13 residues. V was cut by 7 bases and J by 8 bases, with 20 bases left in between. The CDR3 sequence is CSAEWQVVGEAFF. The CDR3 bases are TGCAGCGCGGAGTGGCAGGTCGTCGGCGAAGCTTTCTTT.

CDR3 sequence reads: CATSRGRGGTVFYNEQFF. In DNA form, the CDR3 reads TGTGCCACCAGCAGAGGCCGAGGGGGGACAGTTTTCTACAATGAGCAGTTCTTC. This rearrangement joins TRBV15 to TRBJ2-1; tentative D call: TRBD1 (7 bases). Trimming pared 1 base from V and 3 bases from J, leaving 19 bases between. The germline V gene has CDR1 LNHNV and CDR2 YYDKDF (reference sequence). The CDR3 has 18 amino acids.

The V gene is TRBV10-3, the J gene TRBJ2-1, with 11 bases fitting TRBD2. Losses at the gene ends were 6 bases for V and 3 bases for J; bases not matched to a gene: 1. The germline V gene has CDR1 ENHRY and CDR2 SYGVKD. This CDR3 spans 14 amino acids. In nucleotides, the CDR3 is TGTGCCATCAGCGGGACTAGCGGCTACAATGAGCAGTTCTTC. It specifies CAISGTSGYNEQFF.

The chain links TRBV10-3 to TRBJ1-1; 7 bases align to TRBD1. Germline-derived CDR1 and CDR2 are ENHRY and SYGVKD. The CDR3 runs 14 residues. The ends lost 8 bases at V and 7 bases at J; junction bases unmatched: 13. DNA for the CDR3: TGTGCCATCGGTCAGGCGACAGGGATAGGTGAAGCTTTCTTT. Translation: CAIGQATGIGEAFF.

The chain couples TRBV3-1 (or the pseudogene TRBV3-2) to TRBJ1-2, with TRBD1 as a possible D gene (5 bases). CDR1 is LGHDT and CDR2 is YNNKEL in the germline V gene (reference sequence). This CDR3 comprises 14 residues. Trimming shortened V by 0 bases and J by 5 bases, and 10 bases separated the two germline ends. CDR3 loop: CASSQDGGGYGYTF. Written as DNA, the CDR3 is TGTGCCAGCAGCCAAGATGGTGGGGGGTATGGCTACACCTTC.

The chain links TRBV4-1 to TRBJ1-4; possible D gene TRBD1, 6 bases. Germline CDR1 is MGHRA and CDR2 is YSYEKL. This CDR3 has 15 residues. Trimming took off 5 bases at V and 2 bases at J, with 12 bases between the two ends. CDR3 protein: CASSEGQSTNEKLFF. CDR3 nucleotide sequence: TGCGCCAGCAGCGAGGGACAAAGTACTAATGAAAAACTGTTTTTT.

The chain couples TRBV7-9 to TRBJ2-3; 9 bases align to TRBD2. V trimming: 5 bases; J trimming: 8 bases; junction bases outside the gene matches: 14. CDR3 length: 16 residues. Germline V gene data show CDR1 as SEHNR and CDR2 as FQNEAQ (reference sequence). The CDR3 spells CASSLPSGGRGGTQYF. The CDR3 bases are TGTGCCAGCAGCCTCCCTTCGGGCGGGAGGGGTGGTACGCAGTATTTT.

The CDR3 protein is CASSLVDPRASYGYTF. In DNA form, the CDR3 reads TGTGCCAGCAGCTTGGTGGATCCCAGGGCGAGCTATGGCTACACCTTC. This chain links TRBV5-6 with TRBJ1-2; a possible D gene is TRBD1 (5 bases). V lost 0 bases to trimming and J lost 4 bases, with 16 bases between them. Germline-derived CDR1 and CDR2 are SGHDT and YYEEEE. There are 16 residues in the CDR3.

The chain combines TRBV7-2 with TRBJ1-5; 7 positions match TRBD1. CDR3 size: 15 residues. Germline V lookup: CDR1 SGHTA, CDR2 FQGNSA. J was trimmed by 2 bases and V by 3 bases; bases with no gene match: 4. The chain's CDR3 is CASSFYRGGNQPQHF. In DNA form, the CDR3 reads TGTGCCAGCAGCTTTTACAGGGGTGGCAATCAGCCCCAGCATTTT.

The gene calls are TRBV27 and TRBJ1-5; D remains ambiguous. V lost 1 base, J lost 0 bases, and 13 bases lay in between. Germline V gives CDR1 MNHEY, CDR2 SMNVEV (reference sequence). CDR3 length: 17 residues. This CDR3 is CASSLFEPSYSNQPQHF. The CDR3 region has the DNA TGTGCCAGCAGTTTATTCGAGCCGTCGTATAGCAATCAGCCCCAGCATTTT.

The gene calls are TRBV6-2 or TRBV6-3 and TRBJ2-7, with TRBD1 matching 9 bases. V was clipped by 5 bases and J by 4 bases; unmatched bases: 6. This CDR3 is 14 amino acids long. Looked up from germline, CDR1 is MNHEY and CDR2 is SVGEGT. CDR3 loop: CASSRGQGLYEQYF. The CDR3 nucleotides read TGTGCCAGCAGTAGGGGACAGGGTTTGTACGAGCAGTACTTC.

DNA for the CDR3: TGTGCCAGCAGCTTAGACGTTGGCCCCACAGATACGCAGTATTTT. It yields the protein CASSLDVGPTDTQYF. This chain joins TRBV7-9 and TRBJ2-3, with D unclear. The V gene lost 1 base and the J gene lost 2 bases, with 10 bases spanning the gap. Germline CDR1 and CDR2: SEHNR and FQNEAQ (reference sequence). The CDR3 totals 15 residues.

The CDR3 reads CASSLRIGASSGANVLTF. The CDR3 coding sequence is TGTGCCAGCAGCTTAAGGATAGGGGCGTCCTCTGGGGCCAACGTCCTGACTTTC. The gene calls are TRBV11-2 and TRBJ2-6; D possibly corresponds to TRBD1 (5 bases). Trimming pared 2 bases from V and 0 bases from J, leaving 14 bases between. Per germline, CDR1 SGHAT and CDR2 FQNNGV. This CDR3 has 18 amino acids.

Here the CDR3 reads CASSGGQGGSSNQPQHF. The CDR3 nucleotides read TGTGCCAGCAGTGGAGGACAGGGGGGAAGTAGCAATCAGCCCCAGCATTTT. The rearrangement uses TRBV2 and TRBJ1-5; 10 bases map to TRBD1. After removal of 4 bases from V and 0 bases from J, the junction contained 6 bases not matched to a gene. This CDR3 is 17 amino acids long. CDR1 is SNHLY and CDR2 is FYNNEI in the germline V gene.

The V and J genes are TRBV7-2 and TRBJ1-4, with D unclear. The ends were cut back, 3 bases at V and 5 bases at J, with 10 bases in the middle. CDR1 and CDR2 from the germline V gene are SGHTA and FQGNSA. This CDR3 spans 14 amino acids. The CDR3 region is CASSFRPGNEKLFF. CDR3 DNA: TGTGCCAGCAGCTTCAGGCCGGGGAATGAAAAACTGTTTTTT.

The chain joins TRBV27 to TRBJ2-5, with D maybe TRBD1 (5 bases). The CDR3 extends over 15 amino acids. Germline CDR1 reads MNHEY; CDR2 reads SMNVEV (reference sequence). Trimming stripped 6 bases from V and 5 bases from J, with 19 bases between. CDR3 protein: CASRSGRGEWETQYF. DNA for the CDR3: TGTGCCAGCAGGTCCGGAAGGGGCGAGTGGGAGACCCAGTACTTC.

The genes are TRBV5-1 and TRBJ1-2; D gene ambiguous. Germline V CDR1 and CDR2: SGHRS, YFSETQ. Trimming took 4 bases from V and 4 from J, leaving 17 bases between them. CDR3 length: 15 residues. This chain's CDR3 is CASSTSADSAYGYTF. The CDR3 DNA is TGCGCCAGCAGCACGTCGGCGGACTCAGCCTATGGCTACACCTTC.

The chain has TRBV11-3 and TRBJ2-7; a possible D gene is TRBD2 (6 bases). Germline V gene data show CDR1 as SGHNT and CDR2 as YENEEA. Trimming removed 1 base at V and 4 bases at J, with 11 bases between. This CDR3 contains 14 residues. The CDR3 nucleotides are TGTGCCAGCAGCTTAGGCGGGGTCAGGTACGAGCAGTACTTC. It encodes CASSLGGVRYEQYF. The full variable domain, with the rest looked up from reference TRBV11-3 and TRBJ2-7, is EAGVVQSPRYKIIEKKQPVAFWCNPISGHNTLYWYLQNLGQGPELLIRYENEEAVDDSQLPKDRFSAERLKGVDSTLKIQPAELGDSAVYLCASSLGGVRYEQYFGPGTRLTVT.

The V gene is TRBV7-9, the J gene TRBJ1-3, with no clear D. V was clipped by 7 bases and J by 0 bases, with 19 bases between them. The CDR3 sequence is 17 residues long. Germline CDR1 reads SEHNR; CDR2 reads FQNEAQ (reference sequence). Here the CDR3 reads CASNPLNSQTSGNTIYF. The DNA of the CDR3 is TGTGCCAGCAACCCTCTAAACAGCCAAACCTCTGGAAACACCATATATTTT.

The chain joins TRBV7-2 to TRBJ1-2, with D perhaps matching TRBD1 (6 bases). V gave up 4 bases and J gave up 5 bases, with 11 bases separating them. The germline CDR1 and CDR2 sequences are SGHTA and FQGNSA. This CDR3 is built from 13 residues. The CDR3 reads CASSSRDNYGYTF. DNA for the CDR3: TGTGCCAGCAGCTCCAGGGACAATTATGGCTACACCTTC. The whole variable domain, remainder taken from reference TRBV7-2 and TRBJ1-2, is GAGVSQSPSNKVTEKGKDVELRCDPISGHTALYWYRQSLGQGLEFLIYFQGNSAPDKSGLPSDRFSAERTGGSVSTLTIQRTQQEDSAVYLCASSSRDNYGYTFGSGTRLTVV.

V gene TRBV6-5 combines with J gene TRBJ1-2; the match to TRBD1 covers 8 bases. Trimming removed 7 bases from V and 0 bases from J; junction bases left unmatched: 4. The CDR3 covers 14 residues. From germline, CDR1 is MNHEY and CDR2 SVGAGI. CDR3 amino acids: CASKTTGANYGYTF. The CDR3 nucleotides read TGTGCCAGCAAGACGACAGGGGCTAACTATGGCTACACCTTC.

The chain has TRBV27 and TRBJ1-5; 7 positions agree with TRBD1. J gave up 0 bases and V 6 bases, and 5 bases lay outside the gene matches. This CDR3 has 15 amino acids. The germline CDR1 and CDR2 sequences are MNHEY and SMNVEV (reference sequence). CDR3 nucleotide sequence: TGTGCCAGCAGGCCCGGGACAGTTAGCAATCAGCCCCAGCATTTT. As protein: CASRPGTVSNQPQHF.

The rearrangement uses TRBV14 and TRBJ1-1; D is ambiguous. Germline values: CDR1 SGHDN, CDR2 FVKESK. The V end lost 5 bases, the J end lost 5 bases, and 18 bases lay between the germline ends. The CDR3 is 15 amino acids. CDR3 residues: CASSSFSGRRTEAFF. The CDR3 coding sequence is TGTGCCAGCAGCTCGTTTTCGGGAAGAAGGACTGAAGCTTTCTTT.